Here is one T cell receptor (beta chain) with its context. Primers: 60 Vbeta forward and 13 Jbeta reverse. TCRdb's table, derived via immunoSEQ multiplex PCR, lists solely in-frame clones and lacks some. The sample lists approximately 110,000 clones; 74% were seen once. This specimen belongs to a study of cytomegalovirus exposure and HLA in healthy donors. The source of this sequence is a man between 45 and 60 years old in good health and CMV-seropositive. The sample was PBMCs.

CDR3 residues: CASSEWSTANTGELFF. In nucleotides, the CDR3 is TGCGCCAGCAGTGAGTGGAGTACCGCGAACACCGGGGAGCTGTTTTTT. V gene TRBV10-2 combines with J gene TRBJ2-2; D call uncertain. This CDR3 spans 16 amino acids. V was trimmed by 1 base and J by 0 bases, leaving 9 bases between them. Germline V gene lookup returns CDR1 WSHSY and CDR2 SAAADI.